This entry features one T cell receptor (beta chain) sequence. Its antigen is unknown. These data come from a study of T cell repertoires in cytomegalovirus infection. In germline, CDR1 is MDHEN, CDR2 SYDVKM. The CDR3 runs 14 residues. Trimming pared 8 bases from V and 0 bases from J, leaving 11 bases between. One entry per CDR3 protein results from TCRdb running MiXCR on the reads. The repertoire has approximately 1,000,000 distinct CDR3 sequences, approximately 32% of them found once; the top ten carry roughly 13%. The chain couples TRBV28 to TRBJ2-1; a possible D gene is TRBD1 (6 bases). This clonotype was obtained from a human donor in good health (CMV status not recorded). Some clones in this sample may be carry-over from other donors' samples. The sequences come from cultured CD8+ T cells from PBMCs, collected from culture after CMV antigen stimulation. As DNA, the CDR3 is TGTGCCAGCGGCCGGGACACCTCCTACAATGAGCAGTTCTTC. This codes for CASGRDTSYNEQFF.